One sample yielded the 4 T cell receptor beta chains listed below, sequenced in a study of blood T cell repertoires in COVID-19. Only in-frame clones appear in the TCRdb table, and some are missing; sequencing was by immunoSEQ multiplex PCR. The sample records hundreds of thousands of clones, roughly 87% being singletons. The sequenced material came from PBMCs or T cells enriched from blood (not recorded which). Source of these receptors: a woman in her 30s with acute COVID-19.

The chain uses TRBV6-5 and TRBJ2-7; D is uncertain. The germline V gene has CDR1 MNHEY and CDR2 SVGAGI. The CDR3 is 14 residues long. Between the trimmed V and J ends, which lost 0 bases and 6 bases, there was a span of 12 bases. CDR3 loop: CASSYSRRQAEQYF. CDR3 nucleotide sequence: TGTGCCAGCAGTTACTCGCGTCGGCAGGCCGAGCAGTACTTC.

The chain employs TRBV15 and TRBJ1-2, with D perhaps matching TRBD1 (5 bases). Trimming took off 1 base at V and 0 bases at J, with 9 bases between the two ends. The CDR3 spans 15 residues. Germline CDR1 and CDR2: LNHNV and YYDKDF (reference sequence). The CDR3 DNA is TGTGCCACCAGCAGAGGGACACCCGCTAACTATGGCTACACCTTC. It specifies CATSRGTPANYGYTF.

The chain recombines TRBV7-2 with TRBJ1-2; tentative D call: TRBD1 (5 bases). The ends were cut back, 5 bases at V and 6 bases at J, with 19 bases in the middle. This CDR3 region has 15 residues. The germline V gene encodes CDR1 SGHTA and CDR2 FQGNSA. The CDR3 DNA is TGTGCCAGCAGCCCAAGGGGCAGGGTTCTGGATGGCTACACCTTC. It is translated as CASSPRGRVLDGYTF.

This rearrangement joins TRBV9 to TRBJ1-1, with TRBD1 matching 7 bases. V was pared by 0 bases and J by 0 bases, with 2 bases of the junction left unmatched. CDR3 length equals 15 residues. Per the germline V gene, CDR1 is SGDLS and CDR2 is YYNGEE. In DNA, the CDR3 is TGTGCCAGCAGCGTAGGGACAGGCCTGAACACTGAAGCTTTCTTT. Amino acid sequence: CASSVGTGLNTEAFF.